This T cell receptor (beta chain) was sequenced for a study of cytomegalovirus exposure and HLA in healthy donors. Points on this clone: As yet, its antigen is unknown.

CDR1 MDHEN and CDR2 SYDVKM come from the germline V gene. Trimming shortened V by 5 bases and J by 1 base, and 13 bases separated the two germline ends. The CDR3 extends over 15 amino acids. The study's findings and limits: Most TCRs appeared rarely, but some public TCRs recurred in many donors.

Primers included in the PCR were 60 Vbeta and 13 Jbeta primers. Study processing details: Later, 65 million to 90 million unique TCR beta chains were counted in an analysis, and 10 million to 12 million of them were shared. TCRdb's copy holds only in-frame clones and misses some; the assay was immunoSEQ multiplex PCR. V and J calls and clone size are as listed in that table; D and trimming were resolved from the DNA. The sample totals about 130,000 clones. The J gene is TRBJ2-3, the V gene TRBV28, with D possibly TRBD1 on 5 matching bases. The sequencing sample was made of PBMCs. This TCR was recovered from a man in his forties or fifties in good health and CMV-seronegative. As DNA, the CDR3 is TGTGCCAGCAGTCCCCGGACATTTCGCACAGATACGCAGTATTTT. Protein sequence: CASSPRTFRTDTQYF.